This TCR beta chain was retrieved from a study of sequential checkpoint blockade in melanoma. Study as a whole: Matched biopsies came pretreatment and at week 13 for around 24 patients.

Unmatched junction bases numbered 3, after V lost 4 bases and J lost 1 base. CDR1 is SGHRS and CDR2 is YFSETQ in the germline V gene. The CDR3 runs 15 residues. Sample treatment: randomized to nivolumab then ipilimumab (arm A) or the reverse (arm B). Produced via immunoSEQ multiplex PCR; TCRdb's table is partial and in-frame only. This sample has 2,000 to 3,000 clones; about 20% occur once, and the top ten carry around a fifth. This clone was observed a few times. The sequences come from tumor tissue (inferred from file names), collected from a patient given nivolumab and ipilimumab in sequence. The clonotype was recovered from a human donor with melanoma. The chain couples TRBV5-1 to TRBJ2-3; TRBD2 aligns across 10 bases. DNA for the CDR3: TGCGCCAGCAGCGTGACTAGCGGGCGCACAGATACGCAGTATTTT. It codes for CASSVTSGRTDTQYF.